These T cell receptor beta chains were read from a single sample in a study of blood T cell repertoires in COVID-19. The repertoire was sequenced with immunoSEQ multiplex PCR; TCRdb's copy has only in-frame clones and lacks some. The repertoire has about 95,000 clones, 89% of them found once; the top ten carry over 5%. Sequenced input: peripheral blood. Receptor source: a man aged 60 to 69 with COVID-19, enrolled during active disease. CDR3s include the opening cysteine and the closing phenylalanine or tryptophan. The D gene is left open where the match is weak. Part of the rows lack a size; the others show once, few, many or a class for expanded clones.

j_gene: TRBJ1-6; d_gene: TRBD1; abundance: -; v_gene: TRBV19; CDR3nt: TGTGCCAGTAGCGACGACAGGGGTAATTCACCCCTCCACTTT; CDR3aa: CASSDDRGNSPLHF
j_gene: TRBJ2-7; d_gene: TRBD1; abundance: -; v_gene: TRBV5-8; CDR3nt: TGTGCCAGCAGCTTGGGACAGGGGGATTTCGGCCACGAGCAGTACTTC; CDR3aa: CASSLGQGDFGHEQYF
j_gene: TRBJ2-3; d_gene: -; abundance: -; v_gene: TRBV7-3; CDR3nt: TGTGCCAGCAGTTCCGGGAGCACAGATACGCAGTATTTT; CDR3aa: CASSSGSTDTQYF
j_gene: TRBJ1-2; d_gene: TRBD1; abundance: -; v_gene: TRBV5-4; CDR3nt: TGTGCCAGCAGCTGGCTGCGACAGGGGGTCTATGGCTACACCTTC; CDR3aa: CASSWLRQGVYGYTF
j_gene: TRBJ2-7; d_gene: -; abundance: once; v_gene: TRBV6-5; CDR3nt: TGTGCCAGCAAGGACAGTACAACCTACGAGCAGTACTTC; CDR3aa: CASKDSTTYEQYF
j_gene: TRBJ1-4; d_gene: -; abundance: -; v_gene: TRBV6-5; CDR3nt: TGTGCCAGCAGTTACTCCCGACAGGCAACTAATGAAAAACTGTTTTTT; CDR3aa: CASSYSRQATNEKLFF
j_gene: TRBJ1-1; d_gene: TRBD1; abundance: -; v_gene: TRBV19; CDR3nt: TGTGCCACCACCCTCAACAGGGGAATTGACACTGAAGCTTTCTTT; CDR3aa: CATTLNRGIDTEAFF
j_gene: TRBJ2-1; d_gene: TRBD2; abundance: -; v_gene: TRBV6-4; CDR3nt: TGTGCCAGCAGTGCCCGGGGCGGGGGACACAATGAGCAGTTCTTC; CDR3aa: CASSARGGGHNEQFF
j_gene: TRBJ2-7; d_gene: TRBD2; abundance: -; v_gene: TRBV27; CDR3nt: TGTGCCAGCAGTTCCGGGACTAGCGGGAGCAACGAGCAGTACTTC; CDR3aa: CASSSGTSGSNEQYF
j_gene: TRBJ2-7; d_gene: -; abundance: -; v_gene: TRBV21-1; CDR3nt: TGTGCCAGCAGCGGGGGACAGTCCTACGAGCAGTACTTC; CDR3aa: CASSGGQSYEQYF
j_gene: TRBJ2-7; d_gene: -; abundance: -; v_gene: TRBV25-1; CDR3nt: TGTGCCAGCAGTGAGACTAACGCGGGACTCGAGCAGTACTTC; CDR3aa: CASSETNAGLEQYF
j_gene: TRBJ2-3; d_gene: -; abundance: -; v_gene: TRBV7-3; CDR3nt: TGTGCCAGCAGGGCGGCTAGCACAGATACGCAGTATTTT; CDR3aa: CASRAASTDTQYF
j_gene: TRBJ1-6; d_gene: -; abundance: few; v_gene: TRBV28; CDR3nt: TGTGCCAGCAGTGCCACCCCCACAGGGTTTAATTCACCCCTCCACTTT; CDR3aa: CASSATPTGFNSPLHF
j_gene: TRBJ2-7; d_gene: -; abundance: -; v_gene: TRBV5-1; CDR3nt: TGCGCCAGCAGCTTGGGGGTGTCAGGGTCCCACGTCTCCTACGAGCAGTACTTC; CDR3aa: CASSLGVSGSHVSYEQYF
j_gene: TRBJ2-5; d_gene: -; abundance: -; v_gene: TRBV11-2; CDR3nt: TGTGCCAGCAGCCTTAATGGAGGGGACGGTGAGACCCAGTACTTC; CDR3aa: CASSLNGGDGETQYF
j_gene: TRBJ1-4; d_gene: -; abundance: -; v_gene: TRBV30; CDR3nt: TGTGCCTGGAGTGGCACAGGTAATGAAAAACTGTTTTTT; CDR3aa: CAWSGTGNEKLFF
j_gene: TRBJ1-6; d_gene: -; abundance: -; v_gene: TRBV6-6; CDR3nt: TGTGCCACTTACCAGGGGAGTTCACCCCTCCACTTT; CDR3aa: CATYQGSSPLHF
j_gene: TRBJ2-5; d_gene: -; abundance: once; v_gene: TRBV24-1; CDR3nt: TGTGCCTCAAGCGGCGATTTGGGGACCCAGTACTTC; CDR3aa: CASSGDLGTQYF
j_gene: TRBJ1-2; d_gene: -; abundance: -; v_gene: TRBV19; CDR3nt: TGTGCCAGTAGTATCCTGAAGGGGGAGACTAACTATGGCTACACCTTC; CDR3aa: CASSILKGETNYGYTF
j_gene: TRBJ2-7; d_gene: TRBD2; abundance: -; v_gene: TRBV11-2; CDR3nt: TGTGCCAGCAGCCCTCCTCAGCGGGAGAGGTCGTACGAGCAGTACTTC; CDR3aa: CASSPPQRERSYEQYF
j_gene: TRBJ1-4; d_gene: -; abundance: -; v_gene: TRBV19; CDR3nt: TGTGCCAGTAGGGGACTGGGGAACGCGGATGAAAAACTGTTTTTT; CDR3aa: CASRGLGNADEKLFF
j_gene: TRBJ2-1; d_gene: -; abundance: -; v_gene: TRBV7-2; CDR3nt: TGTGCCAGCAGCCGGGCGACTAGGGGCCACAATGAGCAGTTCTTC; CDR3aa: CASSRATRGHNEQFF
j_gene: TRBJ1-2; d_gene: -; abundance: -; v_gene: TRBV19; CDR3nt: TGTGCTAGCGCGGGGGTCGGTGGCTACACCTTC; CDR3aa: CASAGVGGYTF
j_gene: TRBJ2-7; d_gene: TRBD1; abundance: few; v_gene: TRBV3-1/TRBV3-2; CDR3nt: TGTGCCAGCAGCCTATCCGGGACAGGAATCTACGAGCAGTACTTC; CDR3aa: CASSLSGTGIYEQYF
j_gene: TRBJ2-1; d_gene: -; abundance: -; v_gene: TRBV19; CDR3nt: TGTGCCAGTAGCGGGAGCTCCTACAATGAGCAGTTCTTC; CDR3aa: CASSGSSYNEQFF
j_gene: TRBJ1-2; d_gene: -; abundance: -; v_gene: TRBV3-1/TRBV3-2; CDR3nt: TGTGCCAGCAGCCAAGGGGGAGGGCAGGGGCTTTATGGCTACACCTTC; CDR3aa: CASSQGGGQGLYGYTF
j_gene: TRBJ1-4; d_gene: -; abundance: once; v_gene: TRBV9; CDR3nt: TGTGCCAGCAGCCCCGGAGGGGGGGGGAATGAAAAACTGTTTTTT; CDR3aa: CASSPGGGGNEKLFF
j_gene: TRBJ2-3; d_gene: -; abundance: -; v_gene: TRBV29-1; CDR3nt: TGCAGCGTTGGGGGGGCTAGCGGAGTGGGACCCACAGATACGCAGTATTTT; CDR3aa: CSVGGASGVGPTDTQYF
j_gene: TRBJ1-1; d_gene: -; abundance: -; v_gene: TRBV6-5; CDR3nt: TGTGCCAGCAGTTACTCCTACAGCTTCACTGAAGCTTTCTTT; CDR3aa: CASSYSYSFTEAFF
j_gene: TRBJ2-7; d_gene: -; abundance: -; v_gene: TRBV11-2; CDR3nt: TGTGCCAGCAGCCCCCGCGGGATACTGTACGAGCAGTACTTC; CDR3aa: CASSPRGILYEQYF
j_gene: TRBJ2-1; d_gene: TRBD2; abundance: -; v_gene: TRBV4-3; CDR3nt: TGCGCCATCCAGGGGCGGGAGGGGCAGTTCTTC; CDR3aa: CAIQGREGQFF
j_gene: TRBJ2-3; d_gene: -; abundance: -; v_gene: TRBV11-2; CDR3nt: TGTGCCAGCAGCTTAGCGGGAGTCGATACGCAGTATTTT; CDR3aa: CASSLAGVDTQYF
j_gene: TRBJ2-1; d_gene: -; abundance: once; v_gene: TRBV2; CDR3nt: TGTGCCAGCAGAGCCGAACTGAGCTCCTACAATGAGCAGTTCTTC; CDR3aa: CASRAELSSYNEQFF
j_gene: TRBJ2-3; d_gene: -; abundance: -; v_gene: TRBV4-2; CDR3nt: TGTGCCAGCAGCCAAGATCGACGACTAAGCACAGATACGCAGTATTTT; CDR3aa: CASSQDRRLSTDTQYF
j_gene: TRBJ1-1; d_gene: -; abundance: once; v_gene: TRBV5-1; CDR3nt: TGCGCCAGCAGCTTGGGGGGAGACACTGAAGCTTTCTTT; CDR3aa: CASSLGGDTEAFF
j_gene: TRBJ2-1; d_gene: -; abundance: -; v_gene: TRBV5-1; CDR3nt: TGCGCCAGCAGCTTTCCAGGGAACAATGAGCAGTTCTTC; CDR3aa: CASSFPGNNEQFF
j_gene: TRBJ2-5; d_gene: TRBD1; abundance: -; v_gene: TRBV6-2/TRBV6-3; CDR3nt: TGTGCCAGCAGTACAGGGGGCGGGAAAGAGACCCAGTACTTC; CDR3aa: CASSTGGGKETQYF
j_gene: TRBJ2-3; d_gene: TRBD1; abundance: -; v_gene: TRBV19; CDR3nt: TGTGCCAGTAGTGACCGACAGGGGGCCACAGATACGCAGTATTTT; CDR3aa: CASSDRQGATDTQYF
j_gene: TRBJ2-2; d_gene: TRBD1; abundance: -; v_gene: TRBV5-4; CDR3nt: TGTGCCAGCAGTACCGGTACAGGGGAAAACACCGGGGAGCTGTTTTTT; CDR3aa: CASSTGTGENTGELFF
j_gene: TRBJ2-7; d_gene: TRBD1; abundance: -; v_gene: TRBV28; CDR3nt: TGTGCCTCCCGGGACAGGGTGTTCTACGAGCAGTACTTC; CDR3aa: CASRDRVFYEQYF